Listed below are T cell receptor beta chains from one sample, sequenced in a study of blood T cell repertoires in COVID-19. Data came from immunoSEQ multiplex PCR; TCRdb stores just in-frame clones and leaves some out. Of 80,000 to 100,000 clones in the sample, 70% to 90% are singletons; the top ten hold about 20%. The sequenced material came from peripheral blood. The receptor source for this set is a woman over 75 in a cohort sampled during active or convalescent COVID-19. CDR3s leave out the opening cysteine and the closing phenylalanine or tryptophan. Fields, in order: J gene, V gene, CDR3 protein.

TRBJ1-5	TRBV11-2	ASSRGGNQPQH
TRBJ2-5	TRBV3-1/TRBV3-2	ASSPGTSGRETQY
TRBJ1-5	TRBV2	ASSESGVNQPQH
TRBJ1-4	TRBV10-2	ASSATGSDEKLF
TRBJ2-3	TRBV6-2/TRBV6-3	ASSVRKRASTDTQY
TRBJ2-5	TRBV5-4	ASSLGGTQGVETQY
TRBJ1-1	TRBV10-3	ATTGGGIRTEAF
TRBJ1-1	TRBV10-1	ASSQTAGNTEAF
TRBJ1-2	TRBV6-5	ASSPGVDYGYT
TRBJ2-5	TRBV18	ASSSIPGGQETQY
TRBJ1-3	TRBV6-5	ASSYRQGGNTIY
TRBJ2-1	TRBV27	ASSLSRPAYNEQF
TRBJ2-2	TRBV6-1	ASSDRGRAGGNTGELF
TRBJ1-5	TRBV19	ASSIMGRGDNQPQH
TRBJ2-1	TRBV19	ASSHLAAYNEQF
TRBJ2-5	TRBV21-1	ASLNGGKYQETQY
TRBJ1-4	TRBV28	ASSSGGATNEKLF
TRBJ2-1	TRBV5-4	ASTLTLSSYNEQF
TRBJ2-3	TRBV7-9	ASSLTLDTDTQY
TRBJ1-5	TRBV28	ASRTTGWRNYSNQPQH
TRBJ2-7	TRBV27	ASSPPSSYEQY
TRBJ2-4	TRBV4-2	ASSQDRGLAGGRAKNIQY
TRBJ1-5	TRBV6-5	ASSPTDSNQPQH
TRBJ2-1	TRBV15	ATSRDLIAAPALGF
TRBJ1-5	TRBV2	ASSGDTGSNQPQH
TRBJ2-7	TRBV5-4	ASSLGNSGRGGYEQY
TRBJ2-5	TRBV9	ARKGTGREETQY
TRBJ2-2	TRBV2	ASKRGGGNTGELF
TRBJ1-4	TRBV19	ASRGTKGEKLF
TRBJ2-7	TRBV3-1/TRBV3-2	ASSLTSGYHSYEQY
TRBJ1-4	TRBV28	ASSSSPGQGREKLF
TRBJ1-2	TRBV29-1	SVQGAYGYT
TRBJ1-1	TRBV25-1	ASGVAGIPNTEAF
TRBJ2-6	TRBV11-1	ASSPGVRGANVLT
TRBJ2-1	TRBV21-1	ASIHNYNEQF
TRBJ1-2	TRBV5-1	ASSLGGPGNGYT
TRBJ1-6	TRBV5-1	ASSLGGGGDSPLH
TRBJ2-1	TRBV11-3	ASSSLAGGYNEQF
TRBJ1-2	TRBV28	ASSLSGGYGYT
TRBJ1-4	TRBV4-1	ASSQGLQANNEKLF
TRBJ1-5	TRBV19	ASSIRAPGGERQPQH
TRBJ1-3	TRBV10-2	ASVDGYSGNTIY